The following is a T cell receptor (beta chain) sequence with its context. The antigen is undetermined. Data came from immunoSEQ multiplex PCR; TCRdb stores just in-frame clones and leaves some out. The sample shows 30,000 to 40,000 clones, about 84% of them seen only once. The data are from a study of radiation and T cells in renal cell carcinoma. Sample time point: blood 4 weeks post-SBRT, at nephrectomy. Treatment meaning: 15 Gy SBRT to primary tumor, nephrectomy 4 weeks later. Serial blood draws occurred at baseline and 2 and 4 weeks post-SBRT. The patient's renal cell carcinoma had clear cell pathology. Study outcomes and limitations: Top tumor clonotypes rose in blood 2 weeks post-radiation, then contracted. Pretreatment tumor biopsies were lacking, so baseline clonotypes are unknown.

Sequenced material: blood, taken from a patient whose treatment included radiotherapy and nephrectomy. The receptor's source is a man aged 60 to 69 with renal cell carcinoma.

CDR3 amino acids: CASSLAIGEGGYTF. CDR3 bases: TGTGCCAGCAGCTTGGCCATCGGGGAAGGTGGCTACACCTTC. The gene calls are TRBV5-6 and TRBJ1-2; D gene unclear. Germline V gene lookup returns CDR1 SGHDT and CDR2 YYEEEE. The V gene lost 0 bases and the J gene lost 7 bases, with 13 bases spanning the gap. This CDR3 has 14 residues.